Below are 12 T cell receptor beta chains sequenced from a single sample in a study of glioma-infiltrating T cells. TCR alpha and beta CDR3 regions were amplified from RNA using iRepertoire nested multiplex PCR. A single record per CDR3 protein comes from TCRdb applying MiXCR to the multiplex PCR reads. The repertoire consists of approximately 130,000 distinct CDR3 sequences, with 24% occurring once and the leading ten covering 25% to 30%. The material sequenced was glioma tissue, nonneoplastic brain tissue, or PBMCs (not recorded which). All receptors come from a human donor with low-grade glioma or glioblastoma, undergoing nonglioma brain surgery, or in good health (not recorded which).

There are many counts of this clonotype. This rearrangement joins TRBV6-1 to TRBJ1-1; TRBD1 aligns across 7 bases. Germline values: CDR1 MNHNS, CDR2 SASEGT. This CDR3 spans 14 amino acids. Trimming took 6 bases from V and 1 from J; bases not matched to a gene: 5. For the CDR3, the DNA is TGTGCCAGCAGGGTAGGACAGGCGAACACTGAAGCTTTCTTT. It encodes CASRVGQANTEAFF.

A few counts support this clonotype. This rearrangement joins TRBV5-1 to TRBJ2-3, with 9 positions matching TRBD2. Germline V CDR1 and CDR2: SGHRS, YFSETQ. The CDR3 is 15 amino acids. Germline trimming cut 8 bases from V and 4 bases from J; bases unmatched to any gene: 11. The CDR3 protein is CASTVAGAPADTQYF. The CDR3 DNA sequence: TGCGCCAGTACGGTAGCGGGGGCGCCCGCAGATACGCAGTATTTT.

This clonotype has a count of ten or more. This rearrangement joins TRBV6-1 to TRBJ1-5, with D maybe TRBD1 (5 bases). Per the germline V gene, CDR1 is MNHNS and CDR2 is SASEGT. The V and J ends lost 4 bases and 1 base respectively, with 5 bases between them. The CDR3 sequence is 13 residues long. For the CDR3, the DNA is TGTGCCAGCAGTGGGGACAGCAATCAGCCCCAGCATTTT. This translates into CASSGDSNQPQHF.

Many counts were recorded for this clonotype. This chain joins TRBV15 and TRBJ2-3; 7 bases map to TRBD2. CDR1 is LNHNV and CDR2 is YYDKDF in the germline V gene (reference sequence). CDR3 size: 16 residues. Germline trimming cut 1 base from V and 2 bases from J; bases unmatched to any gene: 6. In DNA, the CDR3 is TGTGCCACCAGCAGAGGGGGGAGGGGTCTCACAGATACGCAGTATTTT. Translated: CATSRGGRGLTDTQYF.

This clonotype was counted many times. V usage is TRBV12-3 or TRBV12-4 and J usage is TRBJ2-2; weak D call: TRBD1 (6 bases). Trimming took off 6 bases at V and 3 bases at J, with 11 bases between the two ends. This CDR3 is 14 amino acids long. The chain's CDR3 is CASSPTGYTGELFF. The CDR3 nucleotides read TGTGCCAGCAGCCCCACAGGGTACACCGGGGAGCTGTTTTTT.

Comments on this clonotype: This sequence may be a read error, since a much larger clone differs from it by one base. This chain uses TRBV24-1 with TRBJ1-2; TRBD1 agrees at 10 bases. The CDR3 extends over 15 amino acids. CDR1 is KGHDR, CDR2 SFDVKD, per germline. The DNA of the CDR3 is TGTGCCACCAGTGATTGGGGACAGGGGAACTATGTCTACACCTTC. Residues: CATSDWGQGNYVYTF.

The CDR3 loop reads CASSQDRTDTQYF. DNA of the CDR3: TGTGCCAGCAGCCAGGACAGGACGGATACGCAGTATTTT. The V and J genes are TRBV7-2 and TRBJ2-3; TRBD1 matches at 7 bases. CDR1 is SGHTA and CDR2 is FQGNSA in the germline V gene. Losses at the gene ends were 5 bases for V and 6 bases for J; bases not matched to a gene: 5. The CDR3 length is 13 residues.

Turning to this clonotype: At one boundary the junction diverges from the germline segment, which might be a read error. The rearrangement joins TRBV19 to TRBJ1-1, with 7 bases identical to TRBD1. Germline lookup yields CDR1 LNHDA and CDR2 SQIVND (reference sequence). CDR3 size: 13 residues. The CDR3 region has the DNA TGTGCCAGTAGCAGGCAGGGGGACACTAAAGCTTTCTTT. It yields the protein CASSRQGDTKAFF. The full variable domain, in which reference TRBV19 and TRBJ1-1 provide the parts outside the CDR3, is DGGITQSPKYLFRKEGQNVTLSCEQNLNHDAMYWYRQDPGQGLRLIYYSQIVNDFQKGDIAEGYSVSREKKESFPLTVTSAQKNPTAFYLCASSRQGDTKAFFGQGTRLTVV.

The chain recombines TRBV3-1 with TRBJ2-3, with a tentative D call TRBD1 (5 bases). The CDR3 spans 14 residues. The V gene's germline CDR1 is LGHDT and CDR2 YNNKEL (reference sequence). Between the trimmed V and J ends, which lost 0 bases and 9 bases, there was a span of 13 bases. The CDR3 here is CASSQEGPKGTQYF. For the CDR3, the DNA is TGTGCCAGCAGCCAAGAAGGGCCAAAGGGGACGCAGTATTTT.

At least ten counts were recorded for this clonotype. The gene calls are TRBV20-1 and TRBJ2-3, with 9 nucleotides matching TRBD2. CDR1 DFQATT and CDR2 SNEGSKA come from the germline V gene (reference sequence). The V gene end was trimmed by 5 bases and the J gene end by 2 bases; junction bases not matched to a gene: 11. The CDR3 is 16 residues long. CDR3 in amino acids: CSARSASGVITDTQYF. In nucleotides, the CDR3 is TGCAGTGCTCGGTCGGCTAGCGGGGTGATCACAGATACGCAGTATTTT.

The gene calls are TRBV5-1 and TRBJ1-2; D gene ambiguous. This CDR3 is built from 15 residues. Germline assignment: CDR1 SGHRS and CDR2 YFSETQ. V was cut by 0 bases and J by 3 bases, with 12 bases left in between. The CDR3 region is CASSLGPGLDYGYTF. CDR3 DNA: TGCGCCAGCAGCTTGGGCCCGGGTCTAGACTATGGCTACACCTTC.

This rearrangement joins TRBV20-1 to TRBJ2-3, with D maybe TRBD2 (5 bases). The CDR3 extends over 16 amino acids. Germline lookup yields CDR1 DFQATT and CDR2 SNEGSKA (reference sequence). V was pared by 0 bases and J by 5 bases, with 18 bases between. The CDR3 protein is CSARDYGPDSLDTQYF. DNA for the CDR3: TGCAGTGCTAGAGATTATGGGCCGGACTCCTTAGATACGCAGTATTTT.